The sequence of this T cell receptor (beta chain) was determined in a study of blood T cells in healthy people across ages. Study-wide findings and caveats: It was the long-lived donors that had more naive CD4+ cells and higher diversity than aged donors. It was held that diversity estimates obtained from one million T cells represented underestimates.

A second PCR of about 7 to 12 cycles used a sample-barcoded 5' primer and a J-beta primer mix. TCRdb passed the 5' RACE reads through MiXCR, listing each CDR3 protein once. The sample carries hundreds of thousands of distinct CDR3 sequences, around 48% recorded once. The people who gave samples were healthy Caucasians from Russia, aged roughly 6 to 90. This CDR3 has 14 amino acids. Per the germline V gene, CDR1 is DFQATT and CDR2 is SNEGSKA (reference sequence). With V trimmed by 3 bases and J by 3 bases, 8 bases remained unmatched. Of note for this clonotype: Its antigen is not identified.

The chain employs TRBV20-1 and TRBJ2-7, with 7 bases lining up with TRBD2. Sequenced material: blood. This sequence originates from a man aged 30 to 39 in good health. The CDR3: CSASGEGRYYEQYF. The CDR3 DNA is TGCAGTGCTAGCGGGGAGGGACGATACTACGAGCAGTACTTC.